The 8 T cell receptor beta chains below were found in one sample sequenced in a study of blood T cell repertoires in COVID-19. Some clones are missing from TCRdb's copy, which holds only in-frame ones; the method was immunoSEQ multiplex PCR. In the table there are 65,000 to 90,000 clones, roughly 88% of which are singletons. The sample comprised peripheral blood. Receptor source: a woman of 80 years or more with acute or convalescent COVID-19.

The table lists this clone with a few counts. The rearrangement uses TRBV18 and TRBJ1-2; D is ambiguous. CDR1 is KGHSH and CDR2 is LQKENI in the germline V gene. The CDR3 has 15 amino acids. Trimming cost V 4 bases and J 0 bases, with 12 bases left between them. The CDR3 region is CASSLNSGANYGYTF. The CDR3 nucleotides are TGTGCCAGCTCACTGAACTCGGGTGCTAACTATGGCTACACCTTC.

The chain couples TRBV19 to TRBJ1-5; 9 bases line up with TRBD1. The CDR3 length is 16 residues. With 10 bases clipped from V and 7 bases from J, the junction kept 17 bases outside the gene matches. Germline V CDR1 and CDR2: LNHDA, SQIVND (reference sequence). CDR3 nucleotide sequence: TGTGCCACCAATGAGAGAATCGGGACAGGGCAACAGCCCCAGCATTTT. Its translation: CATNERIGTGQQPQHF.

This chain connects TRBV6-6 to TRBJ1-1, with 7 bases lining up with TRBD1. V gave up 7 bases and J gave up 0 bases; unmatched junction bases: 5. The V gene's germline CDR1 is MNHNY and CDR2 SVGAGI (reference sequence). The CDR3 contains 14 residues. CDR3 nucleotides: TGTGCCAGCACCCCGGGACAGATGAACACTGAAGCTTTCTTT. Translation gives CASTPGQMNTEAFF.

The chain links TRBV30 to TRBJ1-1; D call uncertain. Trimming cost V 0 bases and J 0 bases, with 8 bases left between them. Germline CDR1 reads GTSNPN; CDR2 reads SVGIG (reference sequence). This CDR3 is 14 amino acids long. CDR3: CAWSVERVNTEAFF. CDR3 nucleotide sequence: TGTGCCTGGAGTGTGGAGAGGGTGAACACTGAAGCTTTCTTT.

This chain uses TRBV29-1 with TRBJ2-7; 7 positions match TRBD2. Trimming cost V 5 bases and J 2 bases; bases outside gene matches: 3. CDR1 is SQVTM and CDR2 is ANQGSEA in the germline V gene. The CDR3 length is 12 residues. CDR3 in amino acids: CSVKRGAYEQYF. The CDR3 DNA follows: TGCAGCGTTAAACGGGGGGCCTACGAGCAGTACTTC.

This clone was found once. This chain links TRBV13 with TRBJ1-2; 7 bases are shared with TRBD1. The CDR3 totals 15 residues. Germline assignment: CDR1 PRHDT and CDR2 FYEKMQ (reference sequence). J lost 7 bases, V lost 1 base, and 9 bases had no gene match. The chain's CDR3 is CASSLERGRGSGYTF. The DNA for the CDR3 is TGTGCCAGCAGCTTAGAAAGGGGGCGAGGAAGTGGCTACACCTTC.

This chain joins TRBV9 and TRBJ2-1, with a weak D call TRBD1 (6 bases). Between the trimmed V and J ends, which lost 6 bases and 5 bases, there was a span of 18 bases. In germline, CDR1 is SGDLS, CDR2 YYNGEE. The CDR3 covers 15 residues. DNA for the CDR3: TGTGCCAGCACCCCAGGACAGATTGCTAACAATGAGCAGTTCTTC. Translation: CASTPGQIANNEQFF.

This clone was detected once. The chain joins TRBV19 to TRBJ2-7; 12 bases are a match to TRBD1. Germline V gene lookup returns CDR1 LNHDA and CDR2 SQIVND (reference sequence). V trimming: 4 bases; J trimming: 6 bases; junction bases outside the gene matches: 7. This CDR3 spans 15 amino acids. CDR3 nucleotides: TGTGCCAGTAGTACAACCGGGACAGGGGGCTTCGAGCAGTACTTC. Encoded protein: CASSTTGTGGFEQYF.